This TCR beta chain appears in the sequencing data of a study of T cells in Graves' hyperthyroidism and ophthalmopathy. There are many counts of this clonotype. Blood sampling occurred at first hyperthyroidism diagnosis, ahead of any ophthalmopathy symptoms. RNA transcripts provided the source from which TCR beta CDR3 regions were amplified. The TCR CDR3 first-round RT-PCR relied on the HTBI primer set. TCRdb ran MiXCR on the multiplex PCR reads and lists one entry per CDR3 protein. The sample comprises some 380,000 distinct CDR3 sequences, approximately 12% of which are singletons, and about 20% rests with the top ten. V was clipped by 0 bases and J by 5 bases, with 11 bases between them. Germline CDR1 is SGHRS and CDR2 is YFSETQ. The CDR3 length is 14 residues.

This chain joins TRBV5-1 and TRBJ2-5; D is undetermined. The sequencing sample was made of blood. This receptor was taken from a man aged 30 to 39 with Graves' hyperthyroidism that later progressed to Graves' ophthalmopathy. The CDR3 coding sequence is TGCGCCAGCAGCTTGGCCGTCAGTGGGGAGACCCAGTACTTC. Translating it yields CASSLAVSGETQYF.